Listed below are T cell receptor beta chains from one sample, sequenced in a study of cytomegalovirus exposure and HLA in healthy donors. Profiled with immunoSEQ multiplex PCR; TCRdb holds only in-frame clones, not every one. The sample has roughly 60,000 clones; 85% to 95% are singletons. The sample taken for sequencing was PBMCs. Every receptor here comes from a man aged 18 to 35 in good health and CMV-seronegative. CDR3s leave out the opening cysteine and the closing phenylalanine or tryptophan. D genes are given only for firm matches. Where a row states a size, it is once, few, many or the class of an expanded clone; other rows omit it.

v_gene: TRBV5-4
abundance: .
j_gene: TRBJ2-7
d_gene: TRBD1
CDR3aa: ASSLGDRTYYEQY

v_gene: TRBV11-2
abundance: .
j_gene: TRBJ2-5
d_gene: TRBD2
CDR3aa: ASSPPTRLARQETQY

v_gene: TRBV5-1
abundance: once
j_gene: TRBJ2-6
d_gene: .
CDR3aa: ASSLFLGAPSSSGANVLT

v_gene: TRBV10-1
abundance: .
j_gene: TRBJ2-3
d_gene: .
CDR3aa: ASSEGAPGTQY

v_gene: TRBV10-3
abundance: .
j_gene: TRBJ2-1
d_gene: TRBD1
CDR3aa: AIRRQGSPSSYNEQF

v_gene: TRBV18
abundance: .
j_gene: TRBJ2-7
d_gene: .
CDR3aa: ASSRSWTDTYEQY

v_gene: TRBV4-1
abundance: .
j_gene: TRBJ1-1
d_gene: .
CDR3aa: ASSQASDLMRTEAF

v_gene: TRBV28
abundance: .
j_gene: TRBJ1-4
d_gene: TRBD1
CDR3aa: ASSRQQGINEKLF

v_gene: TRBV7-2
abundance: .
j_gene: TRBJ1-5
d_gene: TRBD1
CDR3aa: ASSSATGGEPQH

v_gene: TRBV5-1
abundance: .
j_gene: TRBJ2-3
d_gene: .
CDR3aa: ASSLLSRGTDTQY

v_gene: TRBV29-1
abundance: .
j_gene: TRBJ1-1
d_gene: .
CDR3aa: SVEVGLYTEAF

v_gene: TRBV11-2
abundance: .
j_gene: TRBJ2-7
d_gene: TRBD2
CDR3aa: ASSWATSTGYEQY

v_gene: TRBV18
abundance: .
j_gene: TRBJ2-7
d_gene: .
CDR3aa: ASSPGHNYEQY

v_gene: TRBV7-2
abundance: .
j_gene: TRBJ1-2
d_gene: TRBD1
CDR3aa: ASSPDRDKHYGYT

v_gene: TRBV28
abundance: .
j_gene: TRBJ1-4
d_gene: TRBD1
CDR3aa: ASSPGGLQRGGEKLF

v_gene: TRBV27
abundance: .
j_gene: TRBJ2-7
d_gene: .
CDR3aa: ATNFPEQY

v_gene: TRBV4-3
abundance: once
j_gene: TRBJ2-2
d_gene: .
CDR3aa: ASSQDLQGNTGELF

v_gene: TRBV30
abundance: .
j_gene: TRBJ1-1
d_gene: .
CDR3aa: AWSIRWTEAF

v_gene: TRBV10-3
abundance: .
j_gene: TRBJ2-7
d_gene: TRBD1
CDR3aa: AISETNRGLSYEQY

v_gene: TRBV19
abundance: .
j_gene: TRBJ1-5
d_gene: .
CDR3aa: ASTRGQNQPQH

v_gene: TRBV29-1
abundance: .
j_gene: TRBJ1-2
d_gene: .
CDR3aa: SVPTRFYGYT

v_gene: TRBV5-6
abundance: once
j_gene: TRBJ1-2
d_gene: .
CDR3aa: ASSLGGGYGYT

v_gene: TRBV28
abundance: .
j_gene: TRBJ2-3
d_gene: .
CDR3aa: ASTSTDTQY

v_gene: TRBV19
abundance: .
j_gene: TRBJ2-7
d_gene: .
CDR3aa: ASSMPARGIYEQY

v_gene: TRBV6-5
abundance: .
j_gene: TRBJ2-5
d_gene: .
CDR3aa: ASSYGHGETQY

v_gene: TRBV4-1
abundance: .
j_gene: TRBJ1-1
d_gene: .
CDR3aa: ASSQDSGGGAF

v_gene: TRBV29-1
abundance: .
j_gene: TRBJ2-4
d_gene: .
CDR3aa: SVIPGQPDSKNIQY

v_gene: TRBV29-1
abundance: .
j_gene: TRBJ1-2
d_gene: TRBD1
CDR3aa: SVGQGLSGYT

v_gene: TRBV28
abundance: .
j_gene: TRBJ2-3
d_gene: .
CDR3aa: ASSLRGPDTQY

v_gene: TRBV4-1
abundance: .
j_gene: TRBJ2-1
d_gene: .
CDR3aa: ASSQDGQFYNEQF

v_gene: TRBV7-9
abundance: .
j_gene: TRBJ2-4
d_gene: TRBD1
CDR3aa: ASSPGTGLAKNIQY

v_gene: TRBV2
abundance: .
j_gene: TRBJ1-5
d_gene: .
CDR3aa: ASSRRRTDSNQPQH

v_gene: TRBV27
abundance: .
j_gene: TRBJ2-7
d_gene: TRBD2
CDR3aa: ASKRDYFYEQY

v_gene: TRBV5-5
abundance: once
j_gene: TRBJ1-1
d_gene: .
CDR3aa: ASSLQGRENTEAF

v_gene: TRBV7-2
abundance: .
j_gene: TRBJ1-1
d_gene: .
CDR3aa: ASSWRPSEAF

v_gene: TRBV5-1
abundance: .
j_gene: TRBJ2-2
d_gene: .
CDR3aa: ASSLKEGAGTGELF

v_gene: TRBV27
abundance: once
j_gene: TRBJ2-7
d_gene: TRBD2
CDR3aa: ARGEGREPYEQY

v_gene: TRBV7-2
abundance: .
j_gene: TRBJ1-2
d_gene: .
CDR3aa: ASSLGGVGGRTYGYT

v_gene: TRBV4-3
abundance: .
j_gene: TRBJ2-1
d_gene: .
CDR3aa: ASSQDPDSDNEQF

v_gene: TRBV18
abundance: .
j_gene: TRBJ1-1
d_gene: .
CDR3aa: ASSLDRVLNTEAF

v_gene: TRBV5-1
abundance: .
j_gene: TRBJ1-2
d_gene: TRBD1
CDR3aa: ASSPGQGYGYT

v_gene: TRBV19
abundance: .
j_gene: TRBJ1-1
d_gene: .
CDR3aa: ASAGTLNTEAF

v_gene: TRBV4-3
abundance: .
j_gene: TRBJ2-7
d_gene: TRBD1
CDR3aa: ASSLATGDPYEQY

v_gene: TRBV7-9
abundance: .
j_gene: TRBJ2-2
d_gene: TRBD2
CDR3aa: ASSRKRENTGELF

v_gene: TRBV30
abundance: .
j_gene: TRBJ2-1
d_gene: TRBD2
CDR3aa: AWSDSGTSGRVSYNEQF

v_gene: TRBV5-5
abundance: .
j_gene: TRBJ2-1
d_gene: TRBD1
CDR3aa: ASSQDRDSYNEQF